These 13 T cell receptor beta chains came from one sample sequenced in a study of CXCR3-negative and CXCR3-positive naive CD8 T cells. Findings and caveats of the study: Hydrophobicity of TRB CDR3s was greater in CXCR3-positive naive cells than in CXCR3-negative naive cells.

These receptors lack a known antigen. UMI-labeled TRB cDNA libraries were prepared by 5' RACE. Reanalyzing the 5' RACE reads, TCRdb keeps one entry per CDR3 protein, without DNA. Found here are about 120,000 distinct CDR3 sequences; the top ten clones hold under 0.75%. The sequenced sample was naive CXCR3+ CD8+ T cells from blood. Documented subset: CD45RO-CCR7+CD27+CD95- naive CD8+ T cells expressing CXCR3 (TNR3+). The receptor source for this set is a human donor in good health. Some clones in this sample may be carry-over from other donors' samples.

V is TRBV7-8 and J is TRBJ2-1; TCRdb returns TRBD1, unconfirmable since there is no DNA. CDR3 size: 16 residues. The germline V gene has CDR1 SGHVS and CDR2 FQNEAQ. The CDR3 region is CASSFGGDRRYNEQFF.

The CDR3 spells CSARQNTEAFF. This rearrangement joins TRBV20-1 to TRBJ1-1. This CDR3 contains 11 residues. Germline CDR1 reads DFQATT; CDR2 reads SNEGSKA (reference sequence).

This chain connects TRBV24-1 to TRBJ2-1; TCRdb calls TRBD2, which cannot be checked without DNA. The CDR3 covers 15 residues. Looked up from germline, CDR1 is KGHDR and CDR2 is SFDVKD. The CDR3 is CATSASGLAGDEQFF.

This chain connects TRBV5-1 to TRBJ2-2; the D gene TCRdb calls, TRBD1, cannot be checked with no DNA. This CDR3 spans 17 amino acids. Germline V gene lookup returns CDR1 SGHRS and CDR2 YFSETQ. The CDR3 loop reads CASSTPVAGEYTGELFF.

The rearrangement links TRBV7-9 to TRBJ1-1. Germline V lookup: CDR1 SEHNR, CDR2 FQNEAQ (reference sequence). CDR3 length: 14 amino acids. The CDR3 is CASTDPSLNTEAFF.

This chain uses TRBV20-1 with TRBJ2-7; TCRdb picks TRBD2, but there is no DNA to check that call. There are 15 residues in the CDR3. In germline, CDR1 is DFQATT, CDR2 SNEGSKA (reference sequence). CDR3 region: CSARPTVSGGYEQYF.

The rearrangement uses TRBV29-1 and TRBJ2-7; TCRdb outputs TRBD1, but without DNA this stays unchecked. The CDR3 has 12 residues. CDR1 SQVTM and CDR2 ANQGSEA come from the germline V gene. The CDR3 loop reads CSVSTGEDEQYF.

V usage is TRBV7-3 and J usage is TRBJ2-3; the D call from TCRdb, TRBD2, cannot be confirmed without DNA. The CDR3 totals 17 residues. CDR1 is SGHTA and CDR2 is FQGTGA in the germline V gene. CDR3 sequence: CASSLSRLAGALNTQYF.

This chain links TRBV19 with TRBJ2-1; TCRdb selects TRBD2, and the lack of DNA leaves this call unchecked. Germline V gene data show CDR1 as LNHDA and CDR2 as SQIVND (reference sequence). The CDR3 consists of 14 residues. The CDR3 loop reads CASETSGRYNEQFF.

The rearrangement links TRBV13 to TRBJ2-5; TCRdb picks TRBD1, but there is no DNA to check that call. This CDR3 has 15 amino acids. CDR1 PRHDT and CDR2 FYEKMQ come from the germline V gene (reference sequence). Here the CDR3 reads CASSFYGGTQETQYF. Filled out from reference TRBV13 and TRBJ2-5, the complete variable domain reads AAGVIQSPRHLIKEKRETATLKCYPIPRHDTVYWYQQGPGQDPQFLISFYEKMQSDKGSIPDRFSAQQFSDYHSELNMSSLELGDSALYFCASSFYGGTQETQYFGPGTRLLVL.

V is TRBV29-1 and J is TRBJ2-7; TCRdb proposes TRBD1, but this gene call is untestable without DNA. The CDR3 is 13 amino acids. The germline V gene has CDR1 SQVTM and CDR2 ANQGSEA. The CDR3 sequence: CSAGESYSYEQYF.

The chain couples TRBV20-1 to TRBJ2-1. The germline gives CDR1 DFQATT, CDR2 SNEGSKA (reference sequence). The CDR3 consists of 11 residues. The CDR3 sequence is CSARVGNEQFF.

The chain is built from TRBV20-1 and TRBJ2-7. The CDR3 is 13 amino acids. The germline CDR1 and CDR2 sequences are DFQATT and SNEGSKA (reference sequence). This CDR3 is CSARSPQFYEQYF.